The 28 T cell receptor beta chains in this list originate from one sample, sequenced in a study of T cell responses to AZD1222 COVID-19 vaccine. Data came from immunoSEQ multiplex PCR; TCRdb stores just in-frame clones and leaves some out. The sample includes roughly 100,000 clones, roughly 91% of them seen just once. Here the sequenced sample was peripheral blood, taken on day 0 of AZD1222 vaccination. The receptors stem from an adult in good health.

The chain carries TRBV14 and TRBJ2-7; D is ambiguous. The CDR3 runs 11 residues. Trimming took 2 bases from V and 6 from J, leaving 5 bases between them. Germline V gives CDR1 SGHDN, CDR2 FVKESK. CDR3 residues: CASSQTSEQYF. The DNA of the CDR3 is TGTGCCAGCAGCCAAACATCCGAGCAGTACTTC.

The chain recombines TRBV7-3 with TRBJ1-1; possible D gene TRBD1, 5 bases. The germline V gene has CDR1 SGHTA and CDR2 FQGTGA. The CDR3 is 15 residues long. The V and J ends lost 4 bases and 5 bases respectively, with 17 bases between them. The CDR3 reads CASSSGGEVGTEAFF. The CDR3, as DNA: TGTGCCAGCAGCTCCGGGGGGGAGGTTGGAACTGAAGCTTTCTTT.

The V and J genes are TRBV6-2 or TRBV6-3 and TRBJ2-7; 10 bases map to TRBD1. CDR1 and CDR2 (germline): MNHEY, SVGEGT. V lost 4 bases to trimming and J lost 4 bases; unmatched junction nucleotides: 7. The CDR3 runs to 15 residues. DNA of the CDR3: TGTGCCAGCAGTTTCCAGACAGGGGGCAGGTACGAGCAGTACTTC. This codes for CASSFQTGGRYEQYF.

Comment on this clone: A read error may produce the germline difference seen at one junction end. This chain joins TRBV7-7 and TRBJ2-5, with a tentative D call TRBD1 (6 bases). CDR3 length: 17 amino acids. Looked up from germline, CDR1 is SSHAT and CDR2 is FNYEAQ (reference sequence). CDR3 sequence reads: CASSLGGSPMYQETQYF. In nucleotides, the CDR3 is TGTGCTAGCAGCTTAGGGGGTAGCCCCATGTACCAAGAGACCCAGTACTTC.

J is TRBJ2-7 and V is TRBV25-1, with 10 bases fitting TRBD1. The CDR3 runs 15 residues. The ends lost 3 bases at V and 5 bases at J; junction bases unmatched: 7. Germline V gene sequence: CDR1 MGHDK, CDR2 SYGVNS. CDR3 loop: CASSDGTGVRHEQYF. CDR3 nucleotide sequence: TGTGCCAGCAGTGATGGGACAGGGGTCCGCCACGAGCAGTACTTC.

The CDR3: CASSYGQTSNYGYTF. CDR3 DNA: TGTGCCAGCAGTTACGGGCAGACCTCTAACTATGGCTACACCTTC. The chain couples TRBV6-5 to TRBJ1-2; no firm D call. The CDR3 totals 15 residues. Germline V gene data show CDR1 as MNHEY and CDR2 as SVGAGI. Trimming stripped 2 bases from V and 0 bases from J, with 10 bases between.

The rearrangement uses TRBV18 and TRBJ2-3; possible D gene TRBD2, 5 bases. V lost 3 bases to trimming and J lost 0 bases, with 13 bases between them. Germline lookup yields CDR1 KGHSH and CDR2 LQKENI. The CDR3 totals 16 residues. CDR3 bases: TGTGCCAGCTCACCCATTGTCCGGGGTAGCACAGATACGCAGTATTTT. Protein sequence: CASSPIVRGSTDTQYF.

This chain connects TRBV13 to TRBJ1-1, with 7 positions matching TRBD1. The CDR3 extends over 15 amino acids. CDR1 is PRHDT and CDR2 is FYEKMQ in the germline V gene (reference sequence). V lost 7 bases to trimming and J lost 0 bases; unmatched junction nucleotides: 8. CDR3 bases: TGTGCCAGCATATTACAGGGGTCCGTGAACACTGAAGCTTTCTTT. Translated, it gives CASILQGSVNTEAFF.

This clone has just one count. The chain couples TRBV5-1 to TRBJ2-3, with 11 bases matching TRBD2. The CDR3 length is 16 residues. Per the germline V gene, CDR1 is SGHRS and CDR2 is YFSETQ. Trimming cost V 3 bases and J 3 bases; bases outside gene matches: 6. CDR3 protein: CASSSQIAGGTDTQYF. The CDR3 region has the DNA TGCGCCAGCAGCTCCCAGATAGCGGGGGGGACAGATACGCAGTATTTT.

This sequence joins TRBV11-2 and TRBJ1-6, with 7 positions matching TRBD1. This CDR3 comprises 16 residues. The junction had 8 bases not matched to a gene; V was cut back by 5 bases and J by 4 bases. Germline CDR1 SGHAT, CDR2 FQNNGV. CDR3 nucleotide sequence: TGTGCCAGCAGCCCCCGGCCAGGGGGATATAATTCACCCCTCCACTTT. Its translation is CASSPRPGGYNSPLHF.

This CDR3 is CASSTTRTSGGYQETQYF. CDR3 nucleotide sequence: TGTGCCAGTAGTACGACCCGGACTAGCGGGGGCTACCAAGAGACCCAGTACTTC. The chain has TRBV19 and TRBJ2-5, with 13 bases fitting TRBD2. Germline CDR1 and CDR2: LNHDA and SQIVND (reference sequence). J was trimmed by 0 bases and V by 4 bases; bases with no gene match: 8. The CDR3 sequence is 18 residues long.

The rearrangement links TRBV9 to TRBJ1-2; maybe TRBD1 (5 bases). Germline-derived CDR1 and CDR2 are SGDLS and YYNGEE. The germline V and J ends were trimmed by 3 bases and 8 bases, with 20 bases remaining between them. This CDR3 comprises 15 residues. As DNA, the CDR3 is TGTGCCAGCAGCGAAGAGGGTGGGGCTATGTACGGCTACACCTTC. This translates into CASSEEGGAMYGYTF. Drawing the rest from reference TRBV9 and TRBJ1-2, the complete variable domain is DSGVTQTPKHLITATGQRVTLRCSPRSGDLSVYWYQQSLDQGLQFLIQYYNGEERAKGNILERFSAQQFPDLHSELNLSSLELGDSALYFCASSEEGGAMYGYTFGSGTRLTVV.

V is TRBV4-2 and J is TRBJ2-5; no definite D call. The CDR3 has 14 amino acids. V shed 1 base and J shed 3 bases, with 9 bases lying between them. The germline V gene has CDR1 LGHNA and CDR2 YNFKEQ. In DNA, the CDR3 is TGTGCCAGCAGCCAAGGAGTTTGGGAAGAGACCCAGTACTTC. Encoded protein: CASSQGVWEETQYF.

The gene calls are TRBV5-5 and TRBJ2-2; the D gene is possibly TRBD1 (6 bases). The germline gives CDR1 SGHKS, CDR2 YYEKEE (reference sequence). The CDR3 is made up of 16 amino acids. The ends were cut back, 0 bases at V and 5 bases at J, with 14 bases in the middle. The CDR3 DNA is TGTGCCAGCAGCTTGGATTGGGGGCCAAATACCGGGGAGCTGTTTTTT. Its translation: CASSLDWGPNTGELFF.

The V and J genes are TRBV7-2 and TRBJ2-5; no firm D call. CDR1 is SGHTA and CDR2 is FQGNSA in the germline V gene. The CDR3 is 13 amino acids. V lost 6 bases and J 5 bases, leaving 13 bases between the germline ends. The CDR3 is CASRGIGRETQYF. CDR3 nucleotide sequence: TGTGCCAGCAGGGGGATAGGTAGGGAGACCCAGTACTTC.

This chain connects TRBV7-2 to TRBJ1-5; TRBD1 aligns across 7 bases. V lost 1 base and J lost 11; bases outside the gene matches: 5. Germline CDR1 and CDR2: SGHTA and FQGNSA. The CDR3 is 13 residues long. CDR3 residues: CASSLEPDRAQHF. DNA for the CDR3: TGTGCCAGCAGCTTAGAGCCAGACAGGGCCCAGCATTTT.

The chain uses TRBV4-1 and TRBJ1-3; 12 bases fit TRBD1. After removal of 4 bases from V and 4 bases from J, the junction contained 11 bases not matched to a gene. Germline CDR1 and CDR2: MGHRA and YSYEKL. The CDR3 sequence is 18 residues long. The CDR3 here is CASSLHPRDRGLGNTIYF. CDR3 DNA: TGCGCCAGCAGCCTCCACCCCCGGGACAGGGGGCTCGGAAACACCATATATTTT.

The chain combines TRBV7-8 with TRBJ1-6; a possible D gene is TRBD1 (5 bases). This CDR3 is built from 15 residues. Looked up from germline, CDR1 is SGHVS and CDR2 is FQNEAQ. V was shortened by 1 base and J by 14 bases, with 18 bases between the two germline ends. CDR3 sequence (DNA): TGTGCCAGCAGCTTAGTTCAAGGGGCCCAATCCACCCTCCACTTT. This translates into CASSLVQGAQSTLHF.

The chain joins TRBV4-2 to TRBJ2-6; D uncertain. The CDR3 consists of 18 residues. Trimming took off 1 base at V and 1 base at J, with 14 bases between the two ends. Germline CDR1 reads LGHNA; CDR2 reads YNFKEQ. DNA for the CDR3: TGTGCCAGCAGCCAAGTCTTGTCGACGATGTCTGGGGCCAACGTCCTGACTTTC. Amino acid sequence: CASSQVLSTMSGANVLTF.

This clone was observed a single time. The chain carries TRBV6-1 and TRBJ1-1, with 10 positions matching TRBD1. J was trimmed by 5 bases and V by 4 bases; bases with no gene match: 13. The V gene's germline CDR1 is MNHNS and CDR2 SASEGT. The CDR3 sequence is 17 residues long. CDR3 amino acids: CASSAGGGQGSITEAFF. In nucleotides, the CDR3 is TGTGCCAGCAGTGCGGGCGGGGGACAGGGGTCGATTACTGAAGCTTTCTTT.

This rearrangement joins TRBV19 to TRBJ2-7, with D perhaps TRBD1 or TRBD2 (5 bases each). Germline-derived CDR1 and CDR2 are LNHDA and SQIVND (reference sequence). The CDR3 length is 14 residues. Trimming shortened V by 7 bases and J by 2 bases, and 15 bases separated the two germline ends. CDR3 DNA sequence: TGTGCCAGTACTCCGGGACCAAACCCCTACGAGCAGTACTTC. The encoded protein is CASTPGPNPYEQYF.

The genes are TRBV2 and TRBJ2-5, with D perhaps given as TRBD1 or TRBD2 (7 bases each). This CDR3 spans 14 amino acids. CDR1 SNHLY and CDR2 FYNNEI come from the germline V gene. With 8 bases removed from V and 5 bases from J, the gap between germline ends came to 18 bases. The chain's CDR3 is CASSFQGGEETQYF. The CDR3 nucleotides read TGTGCCAGCTCCTTCCAGGGGGGGGAGGAGACCCAGTACTTC.

The chain uses TRBV5-4 and TRBJ2-4, with TRBD2 matching over 7 bases. CDR3 length: 13 amino acids. Germline CDR1 reads SGHNT; CDR2 reads YYREEE (reference sequence). V lost 7 bases to trimming and J lost 5 bases; unmatched junction nucleotides: 6. CDR3 region: CASREVNENIQYF. The CDR3 nucleotides read TGTGCCAGCCGGGAGGTCAATGAAAACATTCAGTACTTC.

The chain carries TRBV3-1 (or the pseudogene TRBV3-2) and TRBJ1-3; 7 nucleotides agree with TRBD1. V lost 3 bases to trimming and J lost 7 bases; unmatched junction nucleotides: 6. Germline V CDR1 and CDR2: LGHDT, YNNKEL (reference sequence). This CDR3 has 14 residues. The CDR3 region has the DNA TGTGCCAGCAGCCAGATGGGACAGCCGAACACCATATATTTT. Residues: CASSQMGQPNTIYF.

This clone was seen once. The chain employs TRBV4-1 and TRBJ2-5; a possible D gene is TRBD2 (6 bases). Germline assignment: CDR1 MGHRA and CDR2 YSYEKL. CDR3 length: 15 residues. Deletions cut 1 base from V and 1 base from J, with 10 bases between. Here the CDR3 reads CASSQAGGVQETQYF. For the CDR3, the DNA is TGCGCCAGCAGCCAAGCCGGGGGAGTCCAAGAGACCCAGTACTTC.

V is TRBV5-1 and J is TRBJ1-2; D may be TRBD1 (5 bases). CDR1 and CDR2 (germline): SGHRS, YFSETQ. The V and J ends lost 3 bases and 8 bases respectively, with 14 bases between them. The CDR3 has 13 amino acids. The CDR3 DNA reads as TGCGCCAGCAGCTGGGAAGGGGTTGCCGGCTACACCTTC. As protein: CASSWEGVAGYTF.

The chain is built from TRBV7-3 and TRBJ2-2; 7 bases map to TRBD1. Germline CDR1 and CDR2: SGHTA and FQGTGA. With 4 bases clipped from V and 4 bases from J, the junction kept 6 bases outside the gene matches. The CDR3 has 15 residues. This chain's CDR3 is CASSSDRVGTGELFF. The CDR3 coding sequence is TGTGCCAGCAGCTCTGACAGGGTGGGCACCGGGGAGCTGTTTTTT.

This rearrangement joins TRBV5-8 to TRBJ1-4, with D tentatively TRBD1 (5 bases). Germline CDR1 reads SGHTS; CDR2 reads YDEGEE. The V and J ends lost 7 bases and 12 bases respectively, with 16 bases between them. The CDR3 totals 12 residues. The CDR3 loop reads CASQYDWGELFF. CDR3 nucleotides: TGTGCCAGCCAATACGATTGGGGGGAACTGTTTTTT.